This T cell receptor (beta chain) was obtained from a study of identical twins. Between the trimmed V and J ends, which lost 1 base and 7 bases, there was a span of 14 bases. Germline V CDR1 and CDR2: SEHNR, FQNEAQ (reference sequence). The CDR3 has 15 residues. This clonotype has only a few counts. TCRdb passed the 5' RACE reads through MiXCR, listing each CDR3 protein once. The table records nearly 250,000 distinct CDR3 sequences, around 7% of them present only once. The sample was also reused in another study, on yellow fever vaccine responses in identical twins.

The material sequenced was memory (CD45RO+) T cells sorted from blood. The chain links TRBV7-9 to TRBJ2-4; perhaps D is TRBD1 or TRBD2 (5 bases each). This receptor was obtained from a woman between 18 and 29 years old in good health. The DNA for the CDR3 is TGTGCCAGCAGCTTAGAAGGACACCGCGGGAACATTCAGTACTTC. The encoded protein is CASSLEGHRGNIQYF.